These 3 T cell receptor beta chains came from one sample sequenced in a study of OX40 agonist ivuxolimab in advanced cancers. Assay used: immunoSEQ multiplex PCR; TCRdb lists only in-frame clones, some missing. The sample lists under 80,000 clones, almost 85% occurring once. This material consisted of CD4+ or CD8+ T cells sorted from blood, taken in a trial of the OX40 agonist ivuxolimab. Every receptor here comes from an adult with an advanced solid tumor such as melanoma, head and neck, liver or kidney cancer.

The rearrangement uses TRBV5-8 and TRBJ2-5; tentative D call: TRBD1 (6 bases). Per germline, CDR1 SGHTS and CDR2 YDEGEE. The germline V and J ends were trimmed by 9 bases and 5 bases, with 17 bases remaining between them. The CDR3 runs to 13 residues. CDR3 DNA sequence: TGTGCCAACCGAAAGGGGGAAGGGGAGACCCAGTACTTC. This codes for CANRKGEGETQYF.

This chain joins TRBV5-1 and TRBJ2-5; 10 bases are a match to TRBD1. Losses at the gene ends were 7 bases for V and 3 bases for J; bases not matched to a gene: 6. The CDR3 length is 14 residues. Germline assignment: CDR1 SGHRS and CDR2 YFSETQ. The CDR3 loop is CASAGQGWEETQYF. CDR3 DNA: TGCGCCAGCGCGGGACAGGGGTGGGAAGAGACCCAGTACTTC.

The chain employs TRBV5-4 and TRBJ2-7; 9 bases agree with TRBD2. The V segment lost 3 bases and the J segment 5 bases; nucleotides outside the gene matches: 9. The CDR3 loop spans 15 amino acids. The V gene's germline CDR1 is SGHNT and CDR2 YYREEE (reference sequence). CDR3 region: CASSSRTSARNEQYF. The CDR3 DNA reads TGTGCCAGCAGCTCCCGGACTAGCGCGAGAAACGAGCAGTACTTC.